This T cell receptor beta chain was found in a study of T-cell reconstitution after alpha-beta-depleted transplantation in children. The library targeted TCRbeta and was prepared with unique molecular identifiers. TCRdb ran MiXCR on the PCR reads and lists one entry per CDR3 protein. Among about 250,000 distinct CDR3 sequences listed, 20% to 30% were seen once. Points from the study as a whole: Several hundred expanded graft clones reportedly supplied alpha-beta T cells about two months after transplant.

This CDR3 has 13 amino acids. The germline V and J ends were trimmed by 6 bases and 5 bases, with 13 bases remaining between them. Germline assignment: CDR1 SNHLY and CDR2 FYNNEI. A note on this clonotype: Its antigen is currently unknown.

The chain couples TRBV2 to TRBJ1-2; tentative D call: TRBD1 (6 bases). The source was PBMCs, mostly from graft donor cells, collected 360 days after TCRalphabeta/CD19-depleted stem cell transplant. The receptor was derived from a female patient aged 2-15 years who had a stem cell transplant for congenital amegakaryocytic thrombocytopenia, so the T cells may come from the graft donor. CDR3 sequence (DNA): TGTGCCAGCAGCGTAGAACAGGGATATGGCTACACCTTC. This translates into CASSVEQGYGYTF.